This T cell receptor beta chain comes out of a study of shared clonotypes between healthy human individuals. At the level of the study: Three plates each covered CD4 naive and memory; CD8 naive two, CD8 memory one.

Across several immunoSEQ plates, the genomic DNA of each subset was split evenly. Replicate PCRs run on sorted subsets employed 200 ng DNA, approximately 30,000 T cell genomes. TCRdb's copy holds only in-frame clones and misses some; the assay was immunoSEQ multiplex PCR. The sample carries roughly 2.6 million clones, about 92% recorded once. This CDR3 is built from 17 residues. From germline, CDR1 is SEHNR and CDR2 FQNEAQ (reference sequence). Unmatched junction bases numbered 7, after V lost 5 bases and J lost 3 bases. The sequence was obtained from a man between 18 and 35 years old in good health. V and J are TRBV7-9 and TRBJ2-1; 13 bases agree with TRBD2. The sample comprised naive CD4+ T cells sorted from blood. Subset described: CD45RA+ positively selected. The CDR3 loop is CASSTGTSGNLYNEQFF. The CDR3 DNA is TGTGCCAGCAGCACAGGGACTAGCGGGAACCTCTACAATGAGCAGTTCTTC.